This T cell receptor beta chain stems from a study of radiotherapy plus CTLA-4 blockade in lung cancer. The CDR3 covers 13 residues. V dropped 4 bases and J dropped 3; count of bases not matched to a gene: 2. Germline CDR1 LGHNA, CDR2 YSLEER. The protocol was immunoSEQ multiplex PCR, while the TCRdb copy is restricted to in-frame clones and leaves out a portion. The sample lists roughly 42,000 clones, around 63% seen once, with around a sixth in the top ten. The sequencing here drew on peripheral blood, taken from a patient treated with radiotherapy plus ipilimumab. The chain has TRBV4-3 and TRBJ2-7; TRBD2 agrees at 8 bases. The TCR sequence derives from a human donor with non-small cell lung cancer who had a partial response to radiotherapy plus ipilimumab. Here the CDR3 reads CASSPTSGYEQYF. The CDR3 DNA sequence: TGCGCCAGCAGCCCAACTAGCGGCTACGAGCAGTACTTC.